This TCR beta chain was found in a study of blood T cell repertoires in COVID-19. Study in general: Sites in the United States, Italy and Spain provided acute and convalescent COVID-19 samples. Sources were T cells, B-cell-depleted T cells, or PBMCs; the material itself was cDNA or gDNA.

This clone has only a few counts. The CDR3 is made up of 17 amino acids. Trimming took off 3 bases at V and 0 bases at J, with 17 bases between the two ends. Germline V gives CDR1 SGHRS, CDR2 YFSETQ. Original processing notes: By means of reference gene primer amplification, nucleated cell counts were estimated. Produced via immunoSEQ multiplex PCR; TCRdb's table is partial and in-frame only. From that table come the V and J calls and clone size; the DNA was used to work out D and trimming. The table shows approximately 80,000 clones, with around four fifths occurring only once. This TCR was recovered from a woman aged 70-85 years with acute or convalescent COVID-19. The chain has TRBV5-1 and TRBJ2-3; TRBD1 is a possible D gene (6 bases). The material sequenced was peripheral blood. CDR3 amino acids: CASSSRITGLSTDTQYF. The CDR3 bases are TGCGCCAGCAGCTCGAGGATAACAGGGTTGAGCACAGATACGCAGTATTTT.